The source of this T cell receptor beta chain is a study of blood T cell repertoires in COVID-19. For the study at large: PBMCs, B-cell-depleted T cells, or T cells were the source of the cDNA or gDNA that made up the material.

The CDR3 has 15 amino acids. Germline V gene sequence: CDR1 SGHRS, CDR2 YFSETQ. V shed 0 bases and J shed 5 bases, with 11 bases lying between them. The table came from immunoSEQ multiplex PCR; TCRdb's copy has only in-frame clones and leaves some out. The table includes 200,000 to 250,000 clones, roughly 79% detected once. Self-reported history from a screening survey and questionnaire set each donor's cohort. This sequence originates from a man aged 35-49 years who had recovered from COVID-19. The sample taken for sequencing was PBMCs or T cells enriched from blood (not recorded which). The chain joins TRBV5-1 to TRBJ1-4, with a weak D call TRBD1 (6 bases). CDR3 in amino acids: CASSLGGGVNEKLFF. In DNA form, the CDR3 reads TGCGCCAGCAGCTTGGGAGGGGGTGTGAATGAAAAACTGTTTTTT.